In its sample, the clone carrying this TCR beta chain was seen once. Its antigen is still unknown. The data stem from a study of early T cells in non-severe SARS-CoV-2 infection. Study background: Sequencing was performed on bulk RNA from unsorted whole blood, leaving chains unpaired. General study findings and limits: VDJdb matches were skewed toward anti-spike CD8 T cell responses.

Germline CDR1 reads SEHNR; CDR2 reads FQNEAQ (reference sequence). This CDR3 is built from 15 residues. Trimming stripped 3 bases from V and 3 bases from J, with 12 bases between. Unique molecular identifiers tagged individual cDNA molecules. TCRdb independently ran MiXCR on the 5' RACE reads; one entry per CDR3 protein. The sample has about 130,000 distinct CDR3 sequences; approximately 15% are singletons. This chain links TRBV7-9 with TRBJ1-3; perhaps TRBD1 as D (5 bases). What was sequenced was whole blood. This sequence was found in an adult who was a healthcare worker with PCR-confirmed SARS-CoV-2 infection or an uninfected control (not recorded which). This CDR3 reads CASSLQGVGGNTIYF. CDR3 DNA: TGTGCCAGCAGCTTGCAGGGTGTGGGTGGAAACACCATATATTTT.